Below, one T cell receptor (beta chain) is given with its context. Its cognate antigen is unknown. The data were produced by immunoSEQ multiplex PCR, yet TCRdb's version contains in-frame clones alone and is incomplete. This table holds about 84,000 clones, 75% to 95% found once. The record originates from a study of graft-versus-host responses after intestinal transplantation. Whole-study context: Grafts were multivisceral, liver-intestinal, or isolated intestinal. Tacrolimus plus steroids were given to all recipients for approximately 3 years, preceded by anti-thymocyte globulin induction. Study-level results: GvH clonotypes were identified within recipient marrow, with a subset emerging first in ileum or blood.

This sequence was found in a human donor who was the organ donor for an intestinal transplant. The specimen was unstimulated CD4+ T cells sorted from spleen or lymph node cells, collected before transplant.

CDR3: CAWTRMNTEAFF. CDR3 bases: TGTGCCTGGACGCGAATGAACACTGAAGCTTTCTTT. This chain links TRBV30 with TRBJ1-1; no clear D gene. This CDR3 contains 12 residues. The V gene's germline CDR1 is GTSNPN and CDR2 SVGIG (reference sequence). The V gene lost 4 bases and the J gene lost 0 bases, with 6 bases spanning the gap. Using reference TRBV30 and TRBJ1-1 for the parts outside the CDR3, the full variable domain is SQTIHQWPATLVQPVGSPLSLECTVEGTSNPNLYWYRQAAGRGLQLLFYSVGIGQISSEVPQNLSASRPQDRQFILSSKKLLLSDSGFYLCAWTRMNTEAFFGQGTRLTVV.